This TCR beta chain appears in the sequencing data of a study of regulatory T cells in long-lasting Graves disease. Turning to the study itself: In persistent Graves' disease, antithyroid drugs had been taken for over 5 years and TSH receptor antibodies stayed positive.

TCR beta libraries were built with iRepertoire HTBI primers and Arm-PCR of CDR3 regions. In the authors' workflow: Looking across samples, the authors found about 62 TRBV and 13 to 15 TRBJ segments. TCRdb reprocessed the multiplex PCR reads with MiXCR, giving one entry per CDR3 protein. It is TCRdb's table, rather than the study itself, that gives the V and J calls and clone size. The top ten hold approximately 30% of the sample, which has 350,000 to 450,000 distinct CDR3 sequences, roughly 20% seen once. Regarding the study as a whole: Persistent patients shared more public clonotypes (about 2,700) than new patients (roughly 1,000).

In its sample, this clonotype was seen many times. Its antigen is not identified. Trimming removed 6 bases from V and 0 bases from J; junction bases left unmatched: 0. Germline CDR1 is SNHLY and CDR2 is FYNNEI. This CDR3 spans 14 amino acids. Described time point: persistent/refractory GD, antithyroid drugs over 5 years with positive TRAb. There was RNA extracted from PBMCs, and the TCR library was made from it. Patients hailed from an endocrinology department in Xi'an, China. The TCR comes from a woman in her thirties or forties with Graves disease. The V call is TRBV2, the J call TRBJ1-4; TRBD1 matches 8 bases. Material: peripheral blood mononuclear cells (PBMCs), obtained when the disease was refractory, from a patient treated with antithyroid drugs. CDR3 sequence (DNA): TGTGCCAGCAGGGACAGGGCAACTAATGAAAAACTGTTTTTT. This translates into CASRDRATNEKLFF.